The 22 T cell receptor beta chains below were found in one sample sequenced in a study of cytomegalovirus exposure and HLA in healthy donors. The PCR ran on 60 Vbeta and 13 Jbeta primers. The method was immunoSEQ multiplex PCR; TCRdb's version includes in-frame clones alone and lacks a portion of them. The table includes 150,000 or so clones, roughly 77% detected once. The sample taken for sequencing was PBMCs. The source is a man aged 35-49 years in good health and CMV-seronegative.

The rearrangement joins TRBV28 to TRBJ2-2, with a tentative D call TRBD2 (6 bases). CDR3 length equals 13 residues. V dropped 6 bases and J dropped 4 bases, with 9 bases sitting between them. The germline gives CDR1 MDHEN, CDR2 SYDVKM. CDR3 DNA sequence: TGTGCCAGCAGGGTCGGGGGCACCGGGGAGCTGTTTTTT. It codes for CASRVGGTGELFF. The full variable domain, rest sourced from reference TRBV28 and TRBJ2-2, is DVKVTQSSRYLVKRTGEKVFLECVQDMDHENMFWYRQDPGLGLRLIYFSYDVKMKEKGDIPEGYSVSREKKERFSLILESASTNQTSMYLCASRVGGTGELFFGEGSRLTVL.

This chain uses TRBV28 with TRBJ1-1, with D uncertain. With 3 bases removed from V and 6 bases from J, the gap between germline ends came to 23 bases. CDR1 is MDHEN, CDR2 SYDVKM, per germline. CDR3 length equals 17 residues. CDR3 amino acids: CASSFPLLGRKTSEAFF. The CDR3 DNA reads as TGTGCCAGCAGTTTCCCATTACTCGGGAGAAAGACCTCTGAAGCTTTCTTT.

This clone was seen a few times. J is TRBJ2-4 and V is TRBV7-2, with 11 bases identical to TRBD1. The V gene's germline CDR1 is SGHTA and CDR2 FQGNSA. The CDR3 is made up of 19 amino acids. V gave up 4 bases and J gave up 0 bases; unmatched junction bases: 11. The CDR3 DNA reads as TGTGCCAGCAGCTCAGTCCCGGGACAGGGGGAAGGAGCCAAAAACATTCAGTACTTC. Translating gives CASSSVPGQGEGAKNIQYF.

CDR3 nucleotides: TGTGCCAGTAGTATAGATTTGGGATTTCGGACTAGCGGGGGGCAAGAGACCCAGTACTTC. This codes for CASSIDLGFRTSGGQETQYF. V gene TRBV19 combines with J gene TRBJ2-5; 14 bases agree with TRBD2. CDR3 size: 20 residues. Germline-derived CDR1 and CDR2 are LNHDA and SQIVND (reference sequence). V was pared by 0 bases and J by 2 bases, with 11 bases of the junction left unmatched.

The rearrangement joins TRBV5-6 to TRBJ2-3, with 12 bases aligning to TRBD2. Losses at the gene ends were 7 bases for V and 1 base for J; bases not matched to a gene: 16. This CDR3 contains 19 residues. Germline values: CDR1 SGHDT, CDR2 YYEEEE. Here the CDR3 reads CASGLPPLRLAGGTDTQYF. The CDR3 coding sequence is TGTGCCAGCGGACTCCCACCCCTTAGACTAGCGGGGGGCACAGATACGCAGTATTTT.

This sequence joins TRBV14 and TRBJ1-6; weak D call: TRBD1 (5 bases). Trimming left V 1 base short and J 9 bases short, with 16 bases between. Germline V CDR1 and CDR2: SGHDN, FVKESK. The CDR3 has 16 residues. In DNA, the CDR3 is TGTGCCAGCAGCCAAGGGGGCCTCGGGGGAATTTCACCCCTCCACTTT. It specifies CASSQGGLGGISPLHF.

This clone appeared once. The rearrangement uses TRBV5-1 and TRBJ1-2; 7 bases match TRBD1. CDR1 SGHRS and CDR2 YFSETQ come from the germline V gene. V gave up 4 bases and J gave up 4 bases; unmatched junction bases: 4. The CDR3 has 13 residues. The CDR3 sequence is CASSPTGFYGYTF. CDR3 coding DNA: TGCGCCAGCAGCCCGACAGGGTTCTATGGCTACACCTTC. The whole variable domain, filled in from reference TRBV5-1 and TRBJ1-2, reads KAGVTQTPRYLIKTRGQQVTLSCSPISGHRSVSWYQQTPGQGLQFLFEYFSETQRNKGNFPGRFSGRQFSNSRSEMNVSTLELGDSALYLCASSPTGFYGYTFGSGTRLTVV.

This clone was seen only a few times. The chain has TRBV5-5 and TRBJ1-5; no firm D call. V dropped 0 bases and J dropped 5 bases, with 9 bases sitting between them. Germline CDR1 reads SGHKS; CDR2 reads YYEKEE (reference sequence). CDR3 size: 14 residues. The CDR3 region has the DNA TGTGCCAGCAGCTTGGTCACTACTCATCAGCCCCAGCATTTT. Its translation is CASSLVTTHQPQHF.

The chain carries TRBV7-2 and TRBJ2-6; TRBD1 matches 8 bases. CDR3 length equals 17 residues. The germline CDR1 and CDR2 sequences are SGHTA and FQGNSA. Germline trimming cut 5 bases from V and 0 bases from J; bases unmatched to any gene: 6. Written as DNA, the CDR3 is TGTGCCAGCAGCCCGGGACAGGCTTCCTCTGGGGCCAACGTCCTGACTTTC. Translating it yields CASSPGQASSGANVLTF.

DNA for the CDR3: TGTGCCAGCAGCTCCCCAGGGGAACCTAACTATGGCTACACCTTC. This codes for CASSSPGEPNYGYTF. The rearrangement uses TRBV5-4 and TRBJ1-2; a weak D match, TRBD1 (6 bases). CDR1 is SGHNT, CDR2 YYREEE, per germline (reference sequence). This CDR3 is built from 15 residues. Deletions cut 3 bases from V and 0 bases from J, with 12 bases between. The full variable domain, completed using reference TRBV5-4 and TRBJ1-2, is ETGVTQSPTHLIKTRGQQVTLRCSSQSGHNTVSWYQQALGQGPQFIFQYYREEENGRGNFPPRFSGLQFPNYSSELNVNALELDDSALYLCASSSPGEPNYGYTFGSGTRLTVV.

This clone was seen only a few times. This chain uses TRBV5-6 with TRBJ2-7; TRBD2 matches 11 bases. Losses at the gene ends were 1 base for V and 4 bases for J; bases not matched to a gene: 13. Germline CDR1 SGHDT, CDR2 YYEEEE. The CDR3 is 18 amino acids. CDR3 DNA sequence: TGTGCCAGCAGCTTGCTCTCTAGCGGGGGGCCCTGGGTGTACGAGCAGTACTTC. Translating it yields CASSLLSSGGPWVYEQYF.

V is TRBV5-6 and J is TRBJ1-6; 7 bases are shared with TRBD1. With 0 bases clipped from V and 10 bases from J, the junction kept 10 bases outside the gene matches. This CDR3 is 16 amino acids long. Germline loops: CDR1 SGHDT, CDR2 YYEEEE. This chain's CDR3 is CASSLGGRDRGSPLHF. The DNA for the CDR3 is TGTGCCAGCAGCTTGGGGGGACGGGACAGAGGCTCACCCCTCCACTTT.

V usage is TRBV6-5 and J usage is TRBJ1-6, with 9 bases lining up with TRBD1. V gave up 7 bases and J gave up 7 bases; unmatched junction bases: 5. The CDR3 runs 14 residues. CDR1 and CDR2 from the germline V gene are MNHEY and SVGAGI. CDR3 sequence: CASTPDRGNSPLHF. CDR3 sequence (DNA): TGTGCCAGCACCCCAGACAGGGGGAATTCACCCCTCCACTTT.

Here the CDR3 DNA reads TGTGCCAGCAGCATCGGGGGGTCGAGCACTGAAGCTTTCTTT. Its protein is CASSIGGSSTEAFF. The chain links TRBV28 to TRBJ1-1; a weak D match, TRBD1 (5 bases). The germline CDR1 and CDR2 sequences are MDHEN and SYDVKM. Trimming took 6 bases from V and 4 from J, leaving 15 bases between them. This CDR3 has 14 residues.

This chain links TRBV29-1 with TRBJ1-1, with TRBD1 matching over 7 bases. The J segment lost 1 base and the V segment lost 2 bases, leaving 7 bases of the junction unmatched. CDR3 size: 15 residues. Germline CDR1 and CDR2: SQVTM and ANQGSEA. The CDR3 region has the DNA TGCAGCGTTGAAAAAGCCGGGACAGCGAACACTGAAGCTTTCTTT. This encodes CSVEKAGTANTEAFF.

This chain uses TRBV28 with TRBJ1-5; a weak D match, TRBD1 (5 bases). The germline gives CDR1 MDHEN, CDR2 SYDVKM. The CDR3 covers 14 residues. Trimming stripped 5 bases from V and 3 bases from J, with 11 bases between. CDR3 nucleotides: TGTGCCAGCAGTCTCGACAGTACCAATCAGCCCCAGCATTTT. Protein: CASSLDSTNQPQHF.

V and J are TRBV7-9 and TRBJ2-2; perhaps TRBD2 as D (6 bases). Trimming took off 5 bases at V and 1 base at J, with 20 bases between the two ends. Germline-derived CDR1 and CDR2 are SEHNR and FQNEAQ (reference sequence). This CDR3 is 18 amino acids long. DNA of the CDR3: TGTGCCAGCAGCCCTAGTCGGGGCCCAGCGGGGAACACCGGGGAGCTGTTTTTT. It is translated as CASSPSRGPAGNTGELFF.

This chain links TRBV5-1 with TRBJ1-2, with 8 bases fitting TRBD1. Per the germline V gene, CDR1 is SGHRS and CDR2 is YFSETQ. The CDR3 has 15 residues. Trimming cost V 3 bases and J 2 bases; bases outside gene matches: 6. For the CDR3, the DNA is TGCGCCAGCAGCTCCGGACAGGGAGGAAACTATGGCTACACCTTC. It yields the protein CASSSGQGGNYGYTF.

This clone was seen only a few times. This chain joins TRBV9 and TRBJ1-5; 7 nucleotides match TRBD1. V was pared by 0 bases and J by 6 bases, with 3 bases of the junction left unmatched. CDR3 length: 14 residues. Per the germline V gene, CDR1 is SGDLS and CDR2 is YYNGEE. This CDR3 reads CASSVDAGGQPQHF. The CDR3 coding sequence is TGTGCCAGCAGCGTAGACGCAGGGGGTCAGCCCCAGCATTTT.

This sequence joins TRBV7-2 and TRBJ2-7, with D possibly being TRBD1 (6 bases). The CDR3 is 17 amino acids. The germline gives CDR1 SGHTA, CDR2 FQGNSA. Trimming left V 2 bases short and J 4 bases short, with 21 bases between. Written as DNA, the CDR3 is TGTGCCAGCAGCTTAAAGCCCTCCGGGACATACTTATACGAGCAGTACTTC. This translates into CASSLKPSGTYLYEQYF.

This chain connects TRBV19 to TRBJ2-2, with D perhaps matching TRBD1 (5 bases). The CDR3 extends over 14 amino acids. Germline CDR1 and CDR2: LNHDA and SQIVND (reference sequence). The V end was cut by 1 base, the J end by 6 bases, with 9 bases between. The chain's CDR3 is CASSIGQYPGELFF. CDR3 sequence (DNA): TGTGCCAGTAGTATAGGACAGTACCCCGGGGAGCTGTTTTTT.

The DNA of the CDR3 is TGTGCCTGGATTTTGGGGGGATCCTACAATGAGCAGTTCTTC. Translated: CAWILGGSYNEQFF. The chain employs TRBV30 and TRBJ2-1, with D possibly TRBD2 on 6 matching bases. The CDR3 runs to 14 residues. In germline, CDR1 is GTSNPN, CDR2 SVGIG (reference sequence). The V end lost 4 bases, the J end lost 1 base, and 11 bases lay between the germline ends.